These T cell receptor beta chains were read from a single sample in a study of OX40 agonist ivuxolimab in advanced cancers. Clones were read by immunoSEQ multiplex PCR, and TCRdb kept only the in-frame ones, dropping some. The table records 72,000 or so clones, roughly 85% of them present only once. The specimen was CD4+ or CD8+ T cells sorted from blood, collected in a trial of the OX40 agonist ivuxolimab. The receptors come from an adult with an advanced solid tumor such as melanoma, head and neck, liver or kidney cancer. Both conserved end residues are part of each CDR3. The D gene is left open where the match is weak. Not all rows give a size; the values are once, few, many and, for expanded clones, a class.

- 17 TRBJ2-1 TRBD2 TRBV7-6 TGTGCCAGCAGCCCTATCGGACTAGCGGGGGGGTTCAATGAGCAGTTCTTC CASSPIGLAGGFNEQFF
- 14 TRBJ1-3 - TRBV5-1 TGCGCCAGCAGCTTAGGGGAAGCTGGAAACACCATATATTTT CASSLGEAGNTIYF
once 14 TRBJ2-7 TRBD1 TRBV27 TGTGCCAGCAGTTATGCCCGGGACAGCTACGAGCAGTACTTC CASSYARDSYEQYF
once 14 TRBJ2-3 - TRBV7-2 TGTGCCAGCAGCTTATTGGGGGGTAAAGATACGCAGTATTTT CASSLLGGKDTQYF
- 14 TRBJ2-7 TRBD1 TRBV18 TGTGCCAGCTCACAAGGACAGGAATCCTACGAGCAGTACTTC CASSQGQESYEQYF
- 15 TRBJ2-1 TRBD1 TRBV5-5 TGTGCCAGCCTGATTGGACAGGGGGTTTCCAATGAGCAGTTCTTC CASLIGQGVSNEQFF
- 14 TRBJ2-7 - TRBV28 TGTGCCAGCAGCTCTTTTGGGACCGACTGGGAGCAGTACTTC CASSSFGTDWEQYF
- 12 TRBJ1-2 - TRBV6-6 TGTGCCAGCAGTGGGAGAAACTATGGCTACACCTTC CASSGRNYGYTF
- 13 TRBJ2-7 - TRBV30 TGTGCCTGGAGTGCCCTTAGCTCCTACGAGCAGTACTTC CAWSALSSYEQYF
- 16 TRBJ2-1 TRBD2 TRBV6-1 TGTGCCAGCAGTGAAGAGGCTAGCGGGAGTTTAAGTGAGCAGTTCTTC CASSEEASGSLSEQFF
- 15 TRBJ2-6 TRBD2 TRBV19 TGTGCCAGTAGTTTCGGGGGGGCTGGGGCCAACGTCCTGACTTTC CASSFGGAGANVLTF
few 14 TRBJ1-5 - TRBV19 TGTGCCAGTAGTACCGGCAGGGGCAATCAGCCCCAGCATTTT CASSTGRGNQPQHF
- 12 TRBJ2-7 - TRBV7-9 TGTGCCAGCAGCCCCGGGGGTAGCGAGCAGTACTTC CASSPGGSEQYF
- 13 TRBJ1-1 - TRBV5-1 TGCGCCAGCAGATACGGGGGGAACACTGAAGCTTTCTTT CASRYGGNTEAFF
- 16 TRBJ2-1 TRBD2 TRBV10-1 TGCGCCAGCAGTGATGAGGGACTAGCGAGAGGGGATGAGCAGTTCTTC CASSDEGLARGDEQFF
- 15 TRBJ2-4 TRBD1 TRBV10-3 TGTGCCATCAGTGAGGGGACAGCCGCCAAAAACATTCAGTACTTC CAISEGTAAKNIQYF
- 14 TRBJ1-5 - TRBV7-9 TGTGCCAGCAGCTTATTGGGAGAGCGACAGCCCCAGCATTTT CASSLLGERQPQHF
once 14 TRBJ1-4 TRBD1 TRBV25-1 TGTGCCACCGGAACAGGATACAGGGGTGAAAAACTGTTTTTT CATGTGYRGEKLFF
- 13 TRBJ1-5 - TRBV7-8 TGTGCCAGCAGCCACACTAGCAATCAGCCCCAGCATTTT CASSHTSNQPQHF
- 18 TRBJ2-7 TRBD2 TRBV6-4 TGTGCCAGCAGTGACTATGCGCCGGGACTAGCGGGAGTCTACGAGCAGTACTTC CASSDYAPGLAGVYEQYF
- 15 TRBJ1-5 - TRBV7-2 TGTGCCAGCAGCTTAGCCAGGGGAGGCAATCAGCCCCAGCATTTT CASSLARGGNQPQHF
few 15 TRBJ2-7 TRBD1 TRBV12-5 TGTGCTAGTGGTCCAGGACAGGGTGTGAACGACGAGCAGTACTTC CASGPGQGVNDEQYF
- 15 TRBJ2-4 TRBD1 TRBV5-1 TGCGCCAGCAGCTACCAGACAGGGGGCGGTGACATTCAGTACTTC CASSYQTGGGDIQYF
- 13 TRBJ1-5 - TRBV2 TGTGCCAGCGCGAGGGTGGGATATCAGCCCCAGCATTTT CASARVGYQPQHF
- 12 TRBJ2-2 - TRBV5-1 TGCGCCAGCAGCCCCTTACCCGGGGAGCTGTTTTTT CASSPLPGELFF
once 14 TRBJ2-7 - TRBV5-1 TGCGCCAGCACGGCAACGGGGGACTCCTACGAGCAGTACTTC CASTATGDSYEQYF